A selection of T cell receptor beta chains follows, all from one sample in a study of control samples from healthy donors and cancer patients. Libraries were prepared by immunoSEQ multiplex PCR; TCRdb keeps only in-frame clonotypes and omits some of them. This table has roughly 130,000 clones, roughly 94% appearing once. Sequenced input: blood. The receptors were gathered from a man younger than 45 in good health. Both conserved end residues are part of each CDR3. Each record gives: V gene, J gene, clone size, CDR3 length, D gene, CDR3 protein, CDR3 DNA. D genes are given only for firm matches. The size of a clone is reported for some rows only, either as once, few or many, or as a class for expanded clones.

v_call: TRBV19
j_call: TRBJ2-1
clone_size: NA
cdr3_length: 14
d_call: NA
cdr3_aa: CASSLWTTAEEQFF
cdr3_nt: TGTGCCAGTAGTCTCTGGACCACAGCAGAAGAGCAGTTCTTC

v_call: TRBV7-9
j_call: TRBJ2-7
clone_size: NA
cdr3_length: 12
d_call: NA
cdr3_aa: CASAPLPYEQYF
cdr3_nt: TGTGCCAGCGCCCCCCTCCCCTACGAGCAGTACTTC

v_call: TRBV27
j_call: TRBJ2-1
clone_size: NA
cdr3_length: 14
d_call: NA
cdr3_aa: CASSSEGPWGEQFF
cdr3_nt: TGTGCCAGCAGTTCCGAGGGTCCCTGGGGAGAGCAGTTCTTC

v_call: TRBV9
j_call: TRBJ1-2
clone_size: NA
cdr3_length: 14
d_call: NA
cdr3_aa: CASSVDGPGDGYTF
cdr3_nt: TGTGCCAGCAGCGTAGATGGGCCGGGGGATGGCTACACCTTC

v_call: TRBV28
j_call: TRBJ1-1
clone_size: NA
cdr3_length: 15
d_call: NA
cdr3_aa: CASSLWGRGDSEAFF
cdr3_nt: TGTGCCAGCAGTTTATGGGGACGGGGGGATTCTGAAGCTTTCTTT

v_call: TRBV6-1
j_call: TRBJ1-5
clone_size: NA
cdr3_length: 16
d_call: NA
cdr3_aa: CASSGRAGYSNQPQHF
cdr3_nt: TGTGCCAGCAGTGGAAGGGCGGGTTATAGCAATCAGCCCCAGCATTTT

v_call: TRBV27
j_call: TRBJ1-2
clone_size: NA
cdr3_length: 14
d_call: NA
cdr3_aa: CASSLSAGNYGYTF
cdr3_nt: TGTGCCAGCAGTTTATCGGCGGGCAACTATGGCTACACCTTC

v_call: TRBV6-5
j_call: TRBJ2-5
clone_size: once
cdr3_length: 13
d_call: NA
cdr3_aa: CASTPRPLETQYF
cdr3_nt: TGTGCCAGCACCCCCCGCCCGCTCGAGACCCAGTACTTC

v_call: TRBV4-1
j_call: TRBJ2-7
clone_size: NA
cdr3_length: 15
d_call: TRBD1
cdr3_aa: CASSFHWTGAYEQYF
cdr3_nt: TGCGCCAGCAGCTTCCACTGGACAGGGGCCTACGAGCAGTACTTC

v_call: TRBV6-2/TRBV6-3
j_call: TRBJ1-5
clone_size: once
cdr3_length: 16
d_call: NA
cdr3_aa: CASSYHDGQPNQPQHF
cdr3_nt: TGTGCCAGCAGTTACCATGACGGACAGCCCAATCAGCCCCAGCATTTT

v_call: TRBV5-1
j_call: TRBJ2-3
clone_size: NA
cdr3_length: 14
d_call: NA
cdr3_aa: CASSSGTFTDTQYF
cdr3_nt: TGCGCCAGCAGCTCCGGGACATTCACAGATACGCAGTATTTT

v_call: TRBV10-3
j_call: TRBJ2-7
clone_size: NA
cdr3_length: 15
d_call: NA
cdr3_aa: CAISEGVASSYEQYF
cdr3_nt: TGTGCCATCAGTGAGGGGGTCGCCAGCTCCTACGAGCAGTACTTC

v_call: TRBV10-3
j_call: TRBJ2-5
clone_size: NA
cdr3_length: 12
d_call: NA
cdr3_aa: CAISQGDETQYF
cdr3_nt: TGTGCCATCAGCCAGGGAGACGAGACCCAGTACTTC

v_call: TRBV6-1
j_call: TRBJ1-2
clone_size: NA
cdr3_length: 15
d_call: TRBD1
cdr3_aa: CASSEVDRDYYGYTF
cdr3_nt: TGTGCCAGCAGTGAAGTAGACAGGGACTACTATGGCTACACCTTC

v_call: TRBV5-6
j_call: TRBJ1-4
clone_size: NA
cdr3_length: 16
d_call: NA
cdr3_aa: CASSYWMGARGEKLFF
cdr3_nt: TGTGCCAGCAGTTACTGGATGGGGGCCCGGGGCGAAAAACTGTTTTTT

v_call: TRBV5-1
j_call: TRBJ1-3
clone_size: NA
cdr3_length: 14
d_call: NA
cdr3_aa: CASSLDGSGYTIYF
cdr3_nt: TGCGCCAGCAGCTTGGACGGGAGTGGTTACACCATATATTTT

v_call: TRBV4-1
j_call: TRBJ1-2
clone_size: NA
cdr3_length: 16
d_call: NA
cdr3_aa: CASSQVPAAREYGYTF
cdr3_nt: TGCGCCAGCAGCCAAGTCCCCGCGGCCAGGGAGTATGGCTACACCTTC

v_call: TRBV7-3
j_call: TRBJ2-1
clone_size: NA
cdr3_length: 13
d_call: TRBD1
cdr3_aa: CASSSDRGNEQFF
cdr3_nt: TGTGCCAGCAGCTCGGACAGGGGGAATGAGCAGTTCTTC

v_call: TRBV6-1
j_call: TRBJ1-3
clone_size: NA
cdr3_length: 16
d_call: NA
cdr3_aa: CASSETPGDSGNTIYF
cdr3_nt: TGTGCCAGCAGTGAAACCCCCGGGGACTCTGGAAACACCATATATTTT

v_call: TRBV27
j_call: TRBJ1-4
clone_size: NA
cdr3_length: 14
d_call: NA
cdr3_aa: CASSWRRANEKLFF
cdr3_nt: TGTGCCAGCAGTTGGCGCAGGGCTAATGAAAAACTGTTTTTT

v_call: TRBV5-1
j_call: TRBJ2-2
clone_size: NA
cdr3_length: 16
d_call: TRBD2
cdr3_aa: CASSLGIGLASGELFF
cdr3_nt: TGCGCCAGCAGCTTGGGGATAGGACTAGCGTCCGGGGAGCTGTTTTTT

v_call: TRBV30
j_call: TRBJ2-3
clone_size: NA
cdr3_length: 21
d_call: TRBD1
cdr3_aa: CAWSVQLGTGIVKVQTDTQYF
cdr3_nt: TGTGCCTGGAGTGTACAGTTAGGGACAGGGATCGTTAAGGTTCAAACAGATACGCAGTATTTT

v_call: TRBV27
j_call: TRBJ1-2
clone_size: NA
cdr3_length: 14
d_call: TRBD1
cdr3_aa: CASSPQGASYGYTF
cdr3_nt: TGTGCCAGCAGTCCACAGGGGGCGAGCTATGGCTACACCTTC

v_call: TRBV7-2
j_call: TRBJ1-1
clone_size: NA
cdr3_length: 13
d_call: NA
cdr3_aa: CASSLAPDTEAFF
cdr3_nt: TGTGCCAGCAGCTTAGCCCCTGACACTGAAGCTTTCTTT

v_call: TRBV12-3/TRBV12-4
j_call: TRBJ2-7
clone_size: once
cdr3_length: 11
d_call: NA
cdr3_aa: CASSLSDEQYF
cdr3_nt: TGTGCCAGCAGTTTGTCGGACGAGCAGTACTTC

v_call: TRBV5-4
j_call: TRBJ2-5
clone_size: once
cdr3_length: 13
d_call: NA
cdr3_aa: CASSSLTKETQYF
cdr3_nt: TGTGCCAGCAGCTCATTGACCAAAGAGACCCAGTACTTC

v_call: TRBV7-2
j_call: TRBJ1-3
clone_size: few
cdr3_length: 12
d_call: NA
cdr3_aa: CASSWDGNTIYF
cdr3_nt: TGTGCCAGCAGCTGGGACGGAAACACCATATATTTT

v_call: TRBV2
j_call: TRBJ1-5
clone_size: NA
cdr3_length: 15
d_call: NA
cdr3_aa: CASSPRGGRNQPQHF
cdr3_nt: TGTGCCAGCAGCCCCCGTGGGGGGCGCAATCAGCCCCAGCATTTT

v_call: TRBV3-1/TRBV3-2
j_call: TRBJ1-6
clone_size: NA
cdr3_length: 15
d_call: NA
cdr3_aa: CASSPTRQEGSPLHF
cdr3_nt: TGTGCCAGCAGCCCGACCCGACAGGAGGGTTCACCCCTCCACTTT

v_call: TRBV30
j_call: TRBJ2-6
clone_size: NA
cdr3_length: 16
d_call: NA
cdr3_aa: CAHTRVGGGGANVLTF
cdr3_nt: TGTGCCCATACCCGAGTAGGGGGGGGTGGGGCCAACGTCCTGACTTTC

v_call: TRBV6-2/TRBV6-3
j_call: TRBJ2-5
clone_size: NA
cdr3_length: 14
d_call: NA
cdr3_aa: CASSSVDSQETQYF
cdr3_nt: TGTGCCAGCAGTTCAGTGGACAGTCAAGAGACCCAGTACTTC

v_call: TRBV28
j_call: TRBJ1-1
clone_size: NA
cdr3_length: 14
d_call: NA
cdr3_aa: CASSLPGWRTEAFF
cdr3_nt: TGTGCCAGCAGTTTGCCGGGCTGGAGGACTGAAGCTTTCTTT

v_call: TRBV25-1
j_call: TRBJ2-3
clone_size: NA
cdr3_length: 15
d_call: TRBD2
cdr3_aa: CASSRGGGAEDTQYF
cdr3_nt: TGTGCCAGCAGTCGCGGCGGGGGGGCAGAAGATACGCAGTATTTT

v_call: TRBV6-5
j_call: TRBJ2-1
clone_size: NA
cdr3_length: 14
d_call: TRBD1
cdr3_aa: CASSEGASYNEQFF
cdr3_nt: TGTGCCAGCTCCGAGGGGGCGTCCTACAATGAGCAGTTCTTC

v_call: TRBV5-6
j_call: TRBJ2-4
clone_size: NA
cdr3_length: 15
d_call: NA
cdr3_aa: CASSPGPRVRDIQYF
cdr3_nt: TGTGCCAGCAGCCCTGGCCCCCGGGTCAGGGACATTCAGTACTTC

v_call: TRBV6-2/TRBV6-3
j_call: TRBJ1-1
clone_size: NA
cdr3_length: 14
d_call: NA
cdr3_aa: CASSYAGSNTEAFF
cdr3_nt: TGTGCCAGCAGTTATGCAGGGTCGAACACTGAAGCTTTCTTT

v_call: TRBV24-1
j_call: TRBJ2-7
clone_size: NA
cdr3_length: 11
d_call: NA
cdr3_aa: CATSVSGEQYF
cdr3_nt: TGTGCCACCAGTGTCAGTGGCGAGCAGTACTTC

v_call: TRBV12-3/TRBV12-4
j_call: TRBJ2-4
clone_size: NA
cdr3_length: 10
d_call: TRBD2
cdr3_aa: CASSHRGLVF
cdr3_nt: TGTGCCAGCAGCCACCGGGGACTAGTTTTC

v_call: TRBV18
j_call: TRBJ2-5
clone_size: NA
cdr3_length: 11
d_call: NA
cdr3_aa: CASSPGETQYF
cdr3_nt: TGTGCCAGCTCACCGGGCGAGACCCAGTACTTC

v_call: TRBV25-1
j_call: TRBJ2-7
clone_size: NA
cdr3_length: 15
d_call: TRBD1
cdr3_aa: CASSVIGTGSVEQYF
cdr3_nt: TGTGCCAGCAGCGTTATAGGGACAGGAAGTGTCGAGCAGTACTTC

v_call: TRBV10-3
j_call: TRBJ2-5
clone_size: NA
cdr3_length: 15
d_call: TRBD2
cdr3_aa: CAISGTSGGQETQYF
cdr3_nt: TGTGCCATCAGCGGGACTAGCGGGGGACAAGAGACCCAGTACTTC

v_call: TRBV27
j_call: TRBJ2-5
clone_size: NA
cdr3_length: 15
d_call: TRBD1
cdr3_aa: CASSFLPGQQETQYF
cdr3_nt: TGTGCCAGCAGTTTTCTCCCGGGACAGCAAGAGACCCAGTACTTC

v_call: TRBV4-3
j_call: TRBJ2-3
clone_size: NA
cdr3_length: 17
d_call: TRBD2
cdr3_aa: CASSQEFGTSGTDTQYF
cdr3_nt: TGCGCCAGCAGCCAAGAGTTCGGGACTAGCGGCACAGATACGCAGTATTTT

v_call: TRBV3-1/TRBV3-2
j_call: TRBJ1-4
clone_size: NA
cdr3_length: 14
d_call: NA
cdr3_aa: CASPSGATNEKLFF
cdr3_nt: TGTGCCAGCCCCTCAGGCGCAACTAATGAAAAACTGTTTTTT

v_call: TRBV18
j_call: TRBJ1-1
clone_size: NA
cdr3_length: 15
d_call: NA
cdr3_aa: CASSQGLIMNTEAFF
cdr3_nt: TGTGCCAGCTCACAGGGACTGATCATGAACACTGAAGCTTTCTTT